The 29 T cell receptor beta chains given below trace back to one sample, sequenced in a study of blood T cell repertoires in COVID-19. Repertoires were generated with immunoSEQ multiplex PCR, while TCRdb's copy carries only in-frame clones and drops some. The table includes around 190,000 clones, roughly 82% detected once. The sequenced material came from peripheral blood. These receptors were obtained from an older woman with COVID-19, enrolled during active disease.

This rearrangement joins TRBV11-2 to TRBJ2-1; D might be TRBD1 (6 bases). Germline assignment: CDR1 SGHAT and CDR2 FQNNGV. CDR3 length: 19 residues. V was pared by 5 bases and J by 1 base, with 24 bases between. CDR3 in amino acids: CASSHPPGTPMGSYNEQFF. The CDR3 DNA reads as TGTGCCAGCAGCCATCCCCCGGGGACACCTATGGGGTCCTACAATGAGCAGTTCTTC.

This chain uses TRBV19 with TRBJ1-5; the D gene is possibly TRBD1 (6 bases). Germline lookup yields CDR1 LNHDA and CDR2 SQIVND (reference sequence). Trimming cost V 5 bases and J 2 bases, with 10 bases left between them. The CDR3 runs 14 residues. CDR3 in DNA: TGTGCCAGTAGTTCACAGGGTGGCAATCAGCCCCAGCATTTT. Protein product: CASSSQGGNQPQHF.

This chain links TRBV3-1 (or the pseudogene TRBV3-2) with TRBJ1-6, with 8 bases matching TRBD1. The junction had 14 bases not matched to a gene; V was cut back by 4 bases and J by 6 bases. Germline CDR1 and CDR2: LGHDT and YNNKEL (reference sequence). CDR3 length: 18 amino acids. CDR3 coding DNA: TGTGCCAGCAGCCCCCGGGACAGGCAGATTAGGGGTAATTCACCCCTCCACTTT. Amino acids: CASSPRDRQIRGNSPLHF.

V is TRBV9 and J is TRBJ2-5; TRBD2 aligns across 11 bases. Germline CDR1 is SGDLS and CDR2 is YYNGEE. V gave up 0 bases and J gave up 9 bases; unmatched junction bases: 31. The CDR3 extends over 23 amino acids. CDR3 sequence (DNA): TGTGCCAGCAGCGTAGAGACACCCGAGGTAGGTCTAGCGGGGGGTCGAAACTCGGGGGCCCAGTACTTC. Translation: CASSVETPEVGLAGGRNSGAQYF.

The rearrangement uses TRBV25-1 and TRBJ2-1; TRBD1 matches 9 bases. Germline lookup yields CDR1 MGHDK and CDR2 SYGVNS. The CDR3 is 13 amino acids. The V and J ends lost 6 bases and 13 bases, in that order; junction bases with no gene match: 10. Here the CDR3 reads CASRFGTGHYQFF. CDR3 bases: TGTGCCAGCAGATTCGGGACAGGGCACTACCAGTTCTTC.

The rearrangement uses TRBV7-9 and TRBJ1-6, with 7 bases identical to TRBD1. The germline gives CDR1 SEHNR, CDR2 FQNEAQ (reference sequence). V was pared by 3 bases and J by 14 bases, with 7 bases of the junction left unmatched. CDR3 length: 13 amino acids. Here the CDR3 reads CASSFGQAVTLHF. CDR3 DNA sequence: TGTGCCAGCAGCTTCGGACAGGCTGTGACCCTCCACTTT.

The CDR3 nucleotides are TGTGCCAGCAGGGAACAGGGAATTCGGAACACTGAAGCTTTCTTT. Protein product: CASREQGIRNTEAFF. The rearrangement joins TRBV6-6 to TRBJ1-1, with D possibly being TRBD1 (6 bases). This CDR3 region has 15 residues. CDR1 is MNHNY, CDR2 SVGAGI, per germline (reference sequence). V was pared by 6 bases and J by 1 base, with 15 bases between.

This sequence joins TRBV29-1 and TRBJ2-5; D possibly corresponds to TRBD2 (6 bases). Trimming cost V 5 bases and J 5 bases, with 12 bases left between them. Germline values: CDR1 SQVTM, CDR2 ANQGSEA. The CDR3 consists of 12 residues. The CDR3 nucleotides read TGCAGCGTTAGTACTGGGAGGGAGACCCAGTACTTC. Protein: CSVSTGRETQYF.

This clone was counted a single time. V and J are TRBV4-2 and TRBJ2-1, with 14 bases lining up with TRBD2. Germline V gene data show CDR1 as LGHNA and CDR2 as YNFKEQ. V trimming: 4 bases; J trimming: 8 bases; junction bases outside the gene matches: 7. The CDR3 is 16 amino acids. CDR3 in amino acids: CASSREGTSGRHEQFF. The CDR3, as DNA: TGTGCCAGCAGCCGAGAAGGGACTAGCGGGAGACATGAGCAGTTCTTC.

The chain combines TRBV14 with TRBJ1-6, with D possibly TRBD1 on 6 matching bases. The ends were cut back, 4 bases at V and 10 bases at J, with 14 bases in the middle. CDR3 length: 14 amino acids. Germline CDR1 SGHDN, CDR2 FVKESK. The CDR3: CASSLQGLGSPLHF. The CDR3 DNA sequence: TGTGCCAGCAGCCTTCAGGGGTTAGGGTCACCCCTCCACTTT.

The count of this clone is one. The V and J genes are TRBV25-1 and TRBJ1-2; 8 nucleotides line up with TRBD1. Germline V lookup: CDR1 MGHDK, CDR2 SYGVNS. The CDR3 loop spans 14 amino acids. V was clipped by 6 bases and J by 4 bases; unmatched bases: 7. The CDR3 here is CASRGQGRGYGYTF. CDR3 bases: TGTGCCAGCAGAGGACAGGGTAGAGGCTATGGCTACACCTTC.

This clone was observed a few times. This chain joins TRBV6-6 and TRBJ1-4; no definite D call. The germline gives CDR1 MNHNY, CDR2 SVGAGI (reference sequence). The CDR3 is made up of 14 amino acids. V lost 6 bases and J lost 8, with 16 bases in between. This CDR3 reads CASSAGLVQEKLFF. In DNA form, the CDR3 reads TGTGCCAGCAGCGCGGGCCTAGTCCAAGAAAAACTGTTTTTT.

The chain links TRBV24-1 to TRBJ2-2, with D possibly being TRBD2 (5 bases). Looked up from germline, CDR1 is KGHDR and CDR2 is SFDVKD. The V and J ends lost 9 bases and 4 bases respectively, with 14 bases between them. This CDR3 contains 14 residues. CDR3 protein: CATGVVEATGELFF. The CDR3 DNA follows: TGTGCCACCGGGGTAGTGGAGGCCACCGGGGAGCTGTTTTTT.

This chain uses TRBV2 with TRBJ1-2; D not certain. V lost 2 bases and J lost 3, with 7 bases in between. Per the germline V gene, CDR1 is SNHLY and CDR2 is FYNNEI. This CDR3 spans 13 amino acids. The CDR3: CASSEFQDYGYTF. As DNA, the CDR3 is TGTGCCAGCAGTGAATTTCAGGACTATGGCTACACCTTC.

This clone was recorded only once. This chain connects TRBV7-9 to TRBJ2-1, with 9 bases that match TRBD1. This CDR3 region has 15 residues. The V gene end was trimmed by 6 bases and the J gene end by 1 base; junction bases not matched to a gene: 4. The germline CDR1 and CDR2 sequences are SEHNR and FQNEAQ (reference sequence). The CDR3 region is CASSRDRASYNEQFF. The CDR3 region has the DNA TGTGCCAGCAGTCGGGACAGGGCGTCCTACAATGAGCAGTTCTTC. The entire variable domain, with the rest obtained from reference TRBV7-9 and TRBJ2-1, is as follows: DTGVSQNPRHKITKRGQNVTFRCDPISEHNRLYWYRQTLGQGPEFLTYFQNEAQLEKSRLLSDRFSAERPKGSFSTLEIQRTEQGDSAMYLCASSRDRASYNEQFFGPGTRLTVL.

This sequence joins TRBV11-3 and TRBJ2-1; 8 nucleotides align to TRBD2. CDR3 length equals 14 residues. Germline assignment: CDR1 SGHNT and CDR2 YENEEA. J lost 6 bases, V lost 5 bases, and 6 bases had no gene match. The DNA of the CDR3 is TGTGCCAGCAGCCCCGGGACTAGGGGCAATGAGCAGTTCTTC. Translating it yields CASSPGTRGNEQFF.

The V gene is TRBV30, the J gene TRBJ1-2; the match to TRBD1 covers 8 bases. The germline V gene encodes CDR1 GTSNPN and CDR2 SVGIG (reference sequence). J gave up 0 bases and V 2 bases, and 8 bases lay outside the gene matches. The CDR3 is 16 amino acids. The CDR3 is CAWSRDRTRANYGYTF. For the CDR3, the DNA is TGTGCCTGGAGTAGGGACAGGACTCGAGCTAACTATGGCTACACCTTC.

The chain is built from TRBV9 and TRBJ2-1; possible D gene TRBD1, 6 bases. CDR1 is SGDLS and CDR2 is YYNGEE in the germline V gene. The CDR3 totals 14 residues. The V gene lost 2 bases and the J gene lost 5 bases, with 11 bases spanning the gap. The CDR3 nucleotides are TGTGCCAGCAGCGTCCGGACAGCCAACAATGAGCAGTTCTTC. Translated: CASSVRTANNEQFF.

In its sample, this clone was seen once. The J gene is TRBJ2-3, the V gene TRBV5-1, with 10 bases aligning to TRBD2. The CDR3 has 15 residues. V was pared by 2 bases and J by 2 bases, with 2 bases of the junction left unmatched. The germline V gene has CDR1 SGHRS and CDR2 YFSETQ. The DNA of the CDR3 is TGCGCCAGCAGCTTCCTAGCGGGGGCCACAGATACGCAGTATTTT. It specifies CASSFLAGATDTQYF. The entire variable domain, with the rest obtained from reference TRBV5-1 and TRBJ2-3, is as follows: KAGVTQTPRYLIKTRGQQVTLSCSPISGHRSVSWYQQTPGQGLQFLFEYFSETQRNKGNFPGRFSGRQFSNSRSEMNVSTLELGDSALYLCASSFLAGATDTQYFGPGTRLTVL.

The genes are TRBV23-1 and TRBJ1-6, with 10 bases aligning to TRBD1. TRBV23-1 is noted as an ORF with a role that remains uncertain. The CDR3 covers 16 residues. The V gene end was trimmed by 8 bases and the J gene end by 7 bases; junction bases not matched to a gene: 11. CDR3: CASWKRTGGGNSPLHF. CDR3 nucleotide sequence: TGCGCCAGCTGGAAAAGGACAGGGGGTGGAAATTCACCCCTCCACTTT.

The chain joins TRBV5-4 to TRBJ1-1, with D possibly being TRBD1 (5 bases). Looked up from germline, CDR1 is SGHNT and CDR2 is YYREEE (reference sequence). The V gene lost 0 bases and the J gene lost 0 bases, with 12 bases spanning the gap. This CDR3 spans 16 amino acids. The CDR3 region has the DNA TGTGCCAGCAGCTTGGAGGGGACTATCATGAACACTGAAGCTTTCTTT. Translated, it gives CASSLEGTIMNTEAFF.

V and J are TRBV5-8 and TRBJ2-5; D is uncertain. The ends were cut back, 9 bases at V and 6 bases at J, with 21 bases in the middle. From germline, CDR1 is SGHTS and CDR2 YDEGEE. The CDR3 has 14 residues. The CDR3 here is CANSRGGSTKTQYF. DNA for the CDR3: TGTGCCAACTCCCGAGGTGGGTCGACGAAGACCCAGTACTTC.

The chain combines TRBV10-3 with TRBJ2-3; maybe TRBD2 (6 bases). Trimming stripped 0 bases from V and 2 bases from J, with 12 bases between. The CDR3 has 16 residues. The V gene's germline CDR1 is ENHRY and CDR2 SYGVKD. This CDR3 is CAISESRDGDTDTQYF. CDR3 in DNA: TGTGCCATCAGTGAGTCGCGGGACGGAGACACAGATACGCAGTATTTT.

This clone was recorded only once. This chain connects TRBV6-5 to TRBJ1-2; 9 nucleotides agree with TRBD1. The germline V gene has CDR1 MNHEY and CDR2 SVGAGI. Trimming took 5 bases from V and 8 from J; bases not matched to a gene: 3. This CDR3 spans 12 amino acids. The CDR3 DNA sequence: TGTGCCAGCAGTACAGGGGGCAACGGCTACACCTTC. As protein: CASSTGGNGYTF.

The chain recombines TRBV6-5 with TRBJ1-2, with a weak D call TRBD1 (6 bases). Germline V gene sequence: CDR1 MNHEY, CDR2 SVGAGI. This CDR3 region has 13 residues. Between the trimmed V and J ends, which lost 4 bases and 6 bases, there was a span of 12 bases. CDR3 coding DNA: TGTGCCAGCAGTTGGGGGCTCGGAGATGGCTACACCTTC. Its translation: CASSWGLGDGYTF.

The chain joins TRBV10-3 to TRBJ1-2, with D hard to call. Germline CDR1 ENHRY, CDR2 SYGVKD. The CDR3 has 14 amino acids. V lost 6 bases to trimming and J lost 5 bases, with 16 bases between them. The CDR3 bases are TGTGCCATCAGGGCCGACTCGTCAACATATGGCTACACCTTC. Translation gives CAIRADSSTYGYTF.

The V call is TRBV5-5, the J call TRBJ2-5; TRBD2 agrees at 7 bases. Trimming cost V 7 bases and J 3 bases; bases outside gene matches: 6. There are 13 residues in the CDR3. Germline values: CDR1 SGHKS, CDR2 YYEKEE (reference sequence). Here the CDR3 DNA reads TGTGCCAGCTCTACTGCGGGAGAAGAGACCCAGTACTTC. It specifies CASSTAGEETQYF.

This clone turned up a few times. This chain joins TRBV15 and TRBJ2-3, with D unresolved. The CDR3 loop spans 13 amino acids. V was cut by 1 base and J by 3 bases, with 5 bases left in between. Germline V lookup: CDR1 LNHNV, CDR2 YYDKDF (reference sequence). CDR3 in amino acids: CATSRGMTDTQYF. The DNA of the CDR3 is TGTGCCACCAGCAGAGGTATGACAGATACGCAGTATTTT.

This clone was seen more than once but under ten times. The V call is TRBV9, the J call TRBJ2-7; D gene ambiguous. V lost 0 bases, J lost 5 bases, and 9 bases lay in between. The CDR3 runs to 13 residues. The germline V gene encodes CDR1 SGDLS and CDR2 YYNGEE. This chain's CDR3 is CASSVGVENEQYF. CDR3 bases: TGTGCCAGCAGCGTAGGTGTTGAGAACGAGCAGTACTTC.